These 14 T cell receptor beta chains were all obtained from the same sample, sequenced in a study of T cells in Graves' hyperthyroidism and ophthalmopathy. Researchers took RNA transcripts and amplified the TCR beta CDR3 regions from them. First-round RT-PCR with HTBI primers amplified the TCR CDR3 region. MiXCR was run by TCRdb on the multiplex PCR reads, yielding one entry per CDR3 protein. The table lists fewer than 350,000 distinct CDR3 sequences, 12% to 15% of them singletons, with roughly 7.9% in the top ten. Sequences were obtained from blood. These receptors all stem from a woman in her thirties or forties with Graves' hyperthyroidism.

This clonotype has a count of ten or more. The chain carries TRBV7-9 and TRBJ1-3; TRBD1 matches 7 bases. The CDR3 totals 16 residues. J lost 1 base, V lost 5 bases, and 8 bases had no gene match. The germline gives CDR1 SEHNR, CDR2 FQNEAQ (reference sequence). The chain's CDR3 is CASSRPTTGSGNTIYF. The CDR3, as DNA: TGTGCCAGCAGCCGCCCAACGACAGGGTCTGGAAACACCATATATTTT.

The rearrangement links TRBV4-1 to TRBJ2-1; the D call may be TRBD1 or TRBD2 (5 bases each). The germline V gene has CDR1 MGHRA and CDR2 YSYEKL. Trimming left V 2 bases short and J 2 bases short, with 13 bases between. The CDR3 is 16 amino acids. This chain's CDR3 is CASSQWGSPPYNEQFF. Written as DNA, the CDR3 is TGCGCCAGCAGCCAATGGGGGTCACCCCCCTACAATGAGCAGTTCTTC.

The table lists this clonotype with many counts. V gene TRBV7-2 combines with J gene TRBJ1-5, with 7 bases identical to TRBD1. The CDR3 extends over 14 amino acids. CDR1 and CDR2 (germline): SGHTA, FQGNSA. V lost 4 bases and J lost 7; bases outside the gene matches: 7. CDR3 loop: CASSSRGQEQPQHF. CDR3 in DNA: TGTGCCAGCAGCTCAAGGGGGCAGGAGCAGCCCCAGCATTTT.

Ten or more counts support this clonotype. The chain employs TRBV7-2 and TRBJ2-5; the match to TRBD2 covers 9 bases. The germline V gene has CDR1 SGHTA and CDR2 FQGNSA. The trim removed 0 bases at V and 3 bases at J, leaving 2 bases unmatched. This CDR3 spans 15 amino acids. The CDR3 spells CASSLAGLAKETQYF. In DNA, the CDR3 is TGTGCCAGCAGCTTAGCGGGACTAGCAAAAGAGACCCAGTACTTC. The variable domain in full, completed from reference TRBV7-2 and TRBJ2-5, reads GAGVSQSPSNKVTEKGKDVELRCDPISGHTALYWYRQSLGQGLEFLIYFQGNSAPDKSGLPSDRFSAERTGGSVSTLTIQRTQQEDSAVYLCASSLAGLAKETQYFGPGTRLLVL.

V and J are TRBV7-9 and TRBJ2-2; D is ambiguous. The CDR3 has 14 amino acids. V was clipped by 8 bases and J by 1 base, with 11 bases between them. Germline loops: CDR1 SEHNR, CDR2 FQNEAQ (reference sequence). The CDR3 loop reads CASPHKGNTGELFF. CDR3 bases: TGTGCCAGCCCCCATAAGGGGAACACCGGGGAGCTGTTTTTT.

This chain connects TRBV2 to TRBJ1-5, with 8 positions matching TRBD1. Germline V gene lookup returns CDR1 SNHLY and CDR2 FYNNEI. The V gene end was trimmed by 4 bases and the J gene end by 7 bases; junction bases not matched to a gene: 6. This CDR3 spans 14 amino acids. The CDR3 nucleotides read TGTGCCAGCAGTGGGACAGGGTGGGGGCAGCCCCAGCATTTT. Protein sequence: CASSGTGWGQPQHF. The full variable domain, rest sourced from reference TRBV2 and TRBJ1-5, is EPEVTQTPSHQVTQMGQEVILRCVPISNHLYFYWYRQILGQKVEFLVSFYNNEISEKSEIFDDQFSVERPDGSNFTLKIRSTKLEDSAMYFCASSGTGWGQPQHFGDGTRLSIL.

This rearrangement joins TRBV19 to TRBJ1-1; possible D gene TRBD1, 6 bases. Germline CDR1 LNHDA, CDR2 SQIVND (reference sequence). The V end lost 2 bases, the J end lost 2 bases, and 9 bases lay between the germline ends. This CDR3 is built from 14 residues. The CDR3 DNA reads as TGTGCCAGTAGTATAATCGGGGGCAACACTGAAGCTTTCTTT. Translated: CASSIIGGNTEAFF.

This clonotype was detected many times. The chain uses TRBV2 and TRBJ2-7, with D unclear. There are 14 residues in the CDR3. The germline V and J ends were trimmed by 7 bases and 0 bases, with 13 bases remaining between them. Looked up from germline, CDR1 is SNHLY and CDR2 is FYNNEI. CDR3 in amino acids: CASKNEQSSYEQYF. CDR3 bases: TGTGCCAGCAAGAATGAACAGAGCTCCTACGAGCAGTACTTC. The whole variable domain, remainder taken from reference TRBV2 and TRBJ2-7, is EPEVTQTPSHQVTQMGQEVILRCVPISNHLYFYWYRQILGQKVEFLVSFYNNEISEKSEIFDDQFSVERPDGSNFTLKIRSTKLEDSAMYFCASKNEQSSYEQYFGPGTRLTVT.

This clonotype turned up a few times. The chain couples TRBV30 to TRBJ1-6; the D is unclear. This CDR3 has 13 amino acids. The V and J ends lost 7 bases and 8 bases respectively, with 15 bases between them. Germline assignment: CDR1 GTSNPN and CDR2 SVGIG (reference sequence). The CDR3 region is CAYGRSRDSPLHF. The CDR3 DNA reads TGTGCCTATGGGCGCAGTCGGGATTCACCCCTCCACTTT.

As regards this clonotype: This may be a read error, as it is one base from a much larger clone. The chain joins TRBV28 to TRBJ2-5; D might be TRBD2 (5 bases). Germline V gene sequence: CDR1 MDHEN, CDR2 SYDVKM. The CDR3 runs 15 residues. The CDR3 spells CTSSSRRTGQGTQYF. The CDR3 coding sequence is TGTACCAGCAGTTCTCGACGGACTGGCCAAGGGACCCAGTACTTC.

The V and J genes are TRBV6-2 or TRBV6-3 and TRBJ1-5, with 9 bases matching TRBD1. Germline loops: CDR1 MNHEY, CDR2 SVGEGT. This CDR3 region has 16 residues. With V trimmed by 6 bases and J by 5 bases, 11 bases remained unmatched. CDR3: CASSPQPGQGYQPQHF. CDR3 bases: TGTGCCAGCAGCCCACAACCGGGACAGGGATATCAGCCCCAGCATTTT.

There are many counts of this clonotype. This chain connects TRBV7-8 to TRBJ2-2; 11 bases are a match to TRBD2. V lost 5 bases, J lost 0 bases, and 5 bases stayed unmatched. CDR3 size: 17 residues. Germline V gene data show CDR1 as SGHVS and CDR2 as FQNEAQ. CDR3 sequence reads: CASSLRGLAANTGELFF. In nucleotides, the CDR3 is TGTGCCAGCAGCCTAAGGGGACTAGCGGCGAACACCGGGGAGCTGTTTTTT.

This clonotype was seen ten or more times. The V gene is TRBV6-5, the J gene TRBJ1-2; no firm D call. CDR3 length equals 14 residues. The V gene's germline CDR1 is MNHEY and CDR2 SVGAGI. Trimming left V 0 bases short and J 4 bases short, with 9 bases between. The CDR3 coding sequence is TGTGCCAGCAGTTACTCTATGGGATTCTATGGCTACACCTTC. Protein product: CASSYSMGFYGYTF.

This clonotype was detected ten times or more. This sequence joins TRBV7-9 and TRBJ2-7; TRBD2 is a possible D gene (6 bases). The germline CDR1 and CDR2 sequences are SEHNR and FQNEAQ (reference sequence). V shed 3 bases and J shed 2 bases, with 8 bases lying between them. This CDR3 contains 13 residues. The CDR3 nucleotides read TGTGCCAGCAGCTTTAGCGGCCCCTACGAGCAGTACTTC. Translated: CASSFSGPYEQYF.